This TCR beta chain was captured in a study of glioma-infiltrating T cells. Study results and caveats: Tissue-blood divergence was below expectation in non-neoplastic patients, above in gliomas. CDR3 overlap between tissue and blood was very small.

About this clonotype: Its antigen is still unknown. A much larger clone sits a single nucleotide away, making a read error possible.

The CDR3 length is 18 residues. The germline CDR1 and CDR2 sequences are KGHDR and SFDVKD. V shed 3 bases, J shed 5 bases, and the junction held 12 bases outside the gene matches. TCR alpha and beta CDR3 regions were amplified from RNA using iRepertoire nested multiplex PCR. For one-step reverse transcription and amplification, about 90-400 ng of tissue mRNA or PBMC total RNA was used. TCRdb called the multiplex PCR reads again in MiXCR, with one record for every CDR3 protein. The profile shows over 80,000 distinct CDR3 sequences, approximately 42% of them singletons. Sequencing was done on a sample of glioma tissue, nonneoplastic brain tissue, or PBMCs (not recorded which). The chain couples TRBV24-1 to TRBJ2-2, with 9 nucleotides matching TRBD1. The origin of this receptor is a human donor with low-grade glioma or glioblastoma, undergoing nonglioma brain surgery, or in good health (not recorded which). CDR3 sequence reads: CATSDTAAGTGRTGELFF. In DNA form, the CDR3 reads TGTGCCACCAGTGATACGGCTGCCGGGACAGGGCGAACCGGGGAGCTGTTTTTT.